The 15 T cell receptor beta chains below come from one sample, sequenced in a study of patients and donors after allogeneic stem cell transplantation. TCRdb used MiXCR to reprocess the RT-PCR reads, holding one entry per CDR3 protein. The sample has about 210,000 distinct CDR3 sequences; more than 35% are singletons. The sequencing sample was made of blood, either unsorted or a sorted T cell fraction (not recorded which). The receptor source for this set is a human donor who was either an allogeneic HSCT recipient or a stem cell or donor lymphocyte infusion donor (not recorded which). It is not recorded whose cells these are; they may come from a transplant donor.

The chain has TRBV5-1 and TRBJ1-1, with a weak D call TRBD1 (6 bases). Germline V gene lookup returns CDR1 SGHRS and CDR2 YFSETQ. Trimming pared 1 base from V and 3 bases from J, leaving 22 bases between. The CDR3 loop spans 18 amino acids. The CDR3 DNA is TGCGCCAGCAGCTTGCGGGACACCATCAATCAATACCACACTGAAGCTTTCTTT. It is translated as CASSLRDTINQYHTEAFF. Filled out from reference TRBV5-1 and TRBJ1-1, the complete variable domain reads KAGVTQTPRYLIKTRGQQVTLSCSPISGHRSVSWYQQTPGQGLQFLFEYFSETQRNKGNFPGRFSGRQFSNSRSEMNVSTLELGDSALYLCASSLRDTINQYHTEAFFGQGTRLTVV.

The CDR3 loop reads CASRGYGENSPLHF. The CDR3 coding sequence is TGCGCCAGCAGGGGTTATGGGGAGAATTCACCCCTCCACTTT. The V call is TRBV5-1, the J call TRBJ1-6; D uncertain. Trimming cost V 5 bases and J 7 bases, with 13 bases left between them. The CDR3 is 14 amino acids. CDR1 is SGHRS and CDR2 is YFSETQ in the germline V gene.

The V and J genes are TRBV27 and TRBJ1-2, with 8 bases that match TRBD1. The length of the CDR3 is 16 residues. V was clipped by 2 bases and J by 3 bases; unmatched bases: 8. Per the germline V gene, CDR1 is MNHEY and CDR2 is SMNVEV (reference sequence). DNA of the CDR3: TGTGCCAGCAGTTTAATCTCAGGGGGCGCGGACTATGGCTACACCTTC. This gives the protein CASSLISGGADYGYTF.

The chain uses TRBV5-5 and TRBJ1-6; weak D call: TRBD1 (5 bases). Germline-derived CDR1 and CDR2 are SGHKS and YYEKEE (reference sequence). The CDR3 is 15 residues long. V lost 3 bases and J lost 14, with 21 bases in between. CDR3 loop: CASSSNPDSSLTLHF. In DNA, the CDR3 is TGTGCCAGCAGCTCAAATCCTGACAGCTCCCTCACCCTCCACTTT.

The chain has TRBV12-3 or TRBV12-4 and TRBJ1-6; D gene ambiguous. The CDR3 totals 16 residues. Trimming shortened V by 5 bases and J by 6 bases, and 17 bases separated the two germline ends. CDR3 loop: CASSARVTPGNSPLHF. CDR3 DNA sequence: TGTGCCAGCAGTGCTCGGGTGACACCCGGTAATTCACCCCTCCACTTT.

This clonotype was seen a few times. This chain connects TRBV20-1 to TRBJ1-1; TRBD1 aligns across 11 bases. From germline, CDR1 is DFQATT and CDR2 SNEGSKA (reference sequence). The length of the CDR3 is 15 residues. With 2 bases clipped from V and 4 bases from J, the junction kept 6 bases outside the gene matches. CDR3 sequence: CSARFYGTGGTEAFF. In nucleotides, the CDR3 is TGCAGTGCTAGATTTTACGGGACAGGGGGCACTGAAGCTTTCTTT.

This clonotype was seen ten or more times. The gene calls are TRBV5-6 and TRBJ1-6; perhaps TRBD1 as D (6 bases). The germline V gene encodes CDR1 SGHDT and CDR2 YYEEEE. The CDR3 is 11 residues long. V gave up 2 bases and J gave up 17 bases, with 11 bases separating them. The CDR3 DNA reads TGTGCCAGCAGCTTTTCACAGGGCATCCACTTT. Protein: CASSFSQGIHF.

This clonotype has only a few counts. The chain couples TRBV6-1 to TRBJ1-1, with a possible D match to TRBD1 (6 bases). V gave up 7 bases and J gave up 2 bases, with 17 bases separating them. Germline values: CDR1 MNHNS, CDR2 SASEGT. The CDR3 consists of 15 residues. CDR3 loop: CASTLSVTGNTEAFF. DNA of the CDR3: TGTGCCAGCACCCTTTCCGTGACAGGAAACACTGAAGCTTTCTTT.

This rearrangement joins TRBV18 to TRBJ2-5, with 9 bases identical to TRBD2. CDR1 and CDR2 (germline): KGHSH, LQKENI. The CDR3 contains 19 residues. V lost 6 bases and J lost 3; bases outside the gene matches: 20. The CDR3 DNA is TGTGCCAGCTCGCCAGGGGCCAGCGGGGGGTTCTCTCTCAAAGAGACCCAGTACTTC. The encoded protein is CASSPGASGGFSLKETQYF.

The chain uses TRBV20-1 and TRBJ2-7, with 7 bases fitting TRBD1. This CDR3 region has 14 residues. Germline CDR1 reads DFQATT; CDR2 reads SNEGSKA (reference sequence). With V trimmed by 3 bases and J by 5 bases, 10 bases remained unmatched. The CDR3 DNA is TGCAGTGCTAGCACCTCGGGACAGCTAAACGAGCAGTACTTC. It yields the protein CSASTSGQLNEQYF.

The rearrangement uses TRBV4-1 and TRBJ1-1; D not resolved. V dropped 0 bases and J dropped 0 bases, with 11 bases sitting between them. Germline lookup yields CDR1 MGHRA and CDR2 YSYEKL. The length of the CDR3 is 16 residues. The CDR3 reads CASSQEESVLNTEAFF. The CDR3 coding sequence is TGCGCCAGCAGCCAAGAGGAGTCCGTCCTGAACACTGAAGCTTTCTTT.

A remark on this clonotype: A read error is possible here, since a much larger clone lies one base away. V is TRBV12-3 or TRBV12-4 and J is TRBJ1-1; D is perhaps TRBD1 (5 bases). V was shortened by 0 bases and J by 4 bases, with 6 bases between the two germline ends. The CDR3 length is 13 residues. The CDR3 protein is CASSLATVTEAFF. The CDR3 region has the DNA TGTGCCAGCAGTTTAGCGACAGTCACTGAAGCTTTCTTT.

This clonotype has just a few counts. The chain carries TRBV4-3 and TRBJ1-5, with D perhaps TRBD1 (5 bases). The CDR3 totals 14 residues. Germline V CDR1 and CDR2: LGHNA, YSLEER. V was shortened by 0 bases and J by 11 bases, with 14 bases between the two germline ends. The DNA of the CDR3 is TGCGCCAGCAGCCAAGAATTCAGGCCGGGGGCCCAGCATTTT. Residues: CASSQEFRPGAQHF.

The CDR3 sequence is CASRQGAIQPQHF. DNA for the CDR3: TGTGCCAGCAGACAGGGGGCCATTCAGCCCCAGCATTTT. The genes are TRBV12-3 or TRBV12-4 and TRBJ1-5; 9 bases are a match to TRBD1. V trimming: 6 bases; J trimming: 6 bases; junction bases outside the gene matches: 3. This CDR3 spans 13 amino acids.

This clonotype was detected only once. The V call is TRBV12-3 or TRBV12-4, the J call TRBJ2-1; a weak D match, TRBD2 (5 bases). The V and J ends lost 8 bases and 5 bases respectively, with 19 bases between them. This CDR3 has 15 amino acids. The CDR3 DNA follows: TGTGCCAGCGTGGGAGACCCCACCCCGGACAATGAGCAGTTCTTC. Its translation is CASVGDPTPDNEQFF.